Each of the 9 T cell receptor beta chains below was sequenced from the same sample in a study of control samples from healthy donors and cancer patients. Sequenced by immunoSEQ multiplex PCR; TCRdb stores in-frame clones only, minus some. The table has around 71,000 clones, 90% seen once; the top ten hold roughly 1.2%. The specimen was PBMCs. All receptors derive from a woman aged 45-65 years with colorectal cancer.

The rearrangement joins TRBV6-5 to TRBJ1-5; tentative D call: TRBD1 (5 bases). The CDR3 totals 13 residues. Trimming took off 8 bases at V and 9 bases at J, with 17 bases between the two ends. Germline V gives CDR1 MNHEY, CDR2 SVGAGI. The CDR3 bases are TGTGCCAGCCACCGTGAAAAGGGGTGGCCCCAGCATTTT. Protein sequence: CASHREKGWPQHF.

This sequence joins TRBV5-1 and TRBJ2-7; 9 bases fit TRBD2. The germline V gene has CDR1 SGHRS and CDR2 YFSETQ. The CDR3 is 15 residues long. After removal of 1 base from V and 3 bases from J, the junction contained 5 bases not matched to a gene. The CDR3 reads CASSLKLAGGYEQYF. The CDR3 bases are TGCGCCAGCAGCTTGAAACTAGCGGGTGGCTACGAGCAGTACTTC.

In this sample, this clone turned up once. The V call is TRBV29-1, the J call TRBJ2-7, with TRBD2 as a possible D gene (6 bases). Germline lookup yields CDR1 SQVTM and CDR2 ANQGSEA. V was clipped by 1 base and J by 7 bases, with 11 bases between them. The CDR3 sequence is 12 residues long. CDR3 amino acids: CSVEGDSEEQYF. Here the CDR3 DNA reads TGCAGCGTTGAAGGGGACTCGGAAGAGCAGTACTTC.

The chain joins TRBV14 to TRBJ1-2, with 7 nucleotides matching TRBD1. The CDR3 consists of 14 residues. The V gene end was trimmed by 4 bases and the J gene end by 4 bases; junction bases not matched to a gene: 6. CDR1 SGHDN and CDR2 FVKESK come from the germline V gene. For the CDR3, the DNA is TGTGCCAGCAGCCGTAGGGGGCGAATCTATGGCTACACCTTC. As protein: CASSRRGRIYGYTF.

This CDR3 is CASSLGLNSPLHF. The CDR3 DNA reads as TGTGCCAGCAGCTTAGGACTTAATTCACCCCTCCACTTT. V is TRBV7-9 and J is TRBJ1-6; D uncertain. V shed 1 base and J shed 6 bases, with 4 bases lying between them. The germline gives CDR1 SEHNR, CDR2 FQNEAQ (reference sequence). The CDR3 runs to 13 residues.

J is TRBJ2-3 and V is TRBV10-1; no firm D call. V lost 2 bases and J 4 bases, leaving 10 bases between the germline ends. CDR1 WNHNN and CDR2 SYGVQD come from the germline V gene (reference sequence). The CDR3 contains 14 residues. This CDR3 reads CASSETAASDTQYF. In nucleotides, the CDR3 is TGCGCCAGCAGTGAGACGGCAGCCTCAGATACGCAGTATTTT.

The chain has TRBV7-9 and TRBJ1-1, with D unclear. There are 15 residues in the CDR3. Trimming took 8 bases from V and 3 from J, leaving 19 bases between them. Per the germline V gene, CDR1 is SEHNR and CDR2 is FQNEAQ (reference sequence). For the CDR3, the DNA is TGTGCCAGCCGTCCGGGCCTCTCTGCTTACACTGAAGCTTTCTTT. Translating it yields CASRPGLSAYTEAFF.

This chain joins TRBV15 and TRBJ1-2; 7 bases map to TRBD1. Germline V gene lookup returns CDR1 LNHNV and CDR2 YYDKDF (reference sequence). Germline trimming cut 1 base from V and 3 bases from J; bases unmatched to any gene: 5. The CDR3 has 15 amino acids. CDR3 DNA: TGTGCCACCAGCAGAGGAAAAACAGGGGACTATGGCTACACCTTC. Amino acids: CATSRGKTGDYGYTF.

The chain has TRBV2 and TRBJ2-1; 8 nucleotides match TRBD1. Germline CDR1 reads SNHLY; CDR2 reads FYNNEI. This CDR3 has 13 amino acids. Trimming removed 7 bases from V and 8 bases from J; junction bases left unmatched: 7. CDR3 sequence reads: CASKGDRGDEQFF. CDR3 sequence (DNA): TGTGCCAGCAAGGGTGACAGGGGCGATGAGCAGTTCTTC.